These 9 T cell receptor beta chains share one sample of origin, sequenced in a study of OX40 agonist ivuxolimab in advanced cancers. Sequenced by immunoSEQ multiplex PCR; TCRdb stores in-frame clones only, minus some. There are approximately 100,000 clones in the sample; under 95% occur only once, and around 0.51% lies in the top ten. Sequencing was performed on CD4+ or CD8+ T cells sorted from blood, taken in a trial of the OX40 agonist ivuxolimab. The receptors originated from an adult with an advanced solid tumor such as melanoma, head and neck, liver or kidney cancer.

The gene calls are TRBV7-9 and TRBJ2-1, with D possibly TRBD1 on 5 matching bases. The CDR3 runs to 12 residues. V lost 5 bases, J lost 7 bases, and 9 bases lay in between. Germline values: CDR1 SEHNR, CDR2 FQNEAQ (reference sequence). The CDR3 bases are TGTGCCAGCAGCGTGACAGAGAATGAGCAGTTCTTC. Translation gives CASSVTENEQFF.

V usage is TRBV28 and J usage is TRBJ1-2; 9 bases match TRBD1. This CDR3 is 19 amino acids long. Germline values: CDR1 MDHEN, CDR2 SYDVKM. The V gene end was trimmed by 4 bases and the J gene end by 4 bases; junction bases not matched to a gene: 19. The CDR3 loop reads CASSSAPLTSGTGRYGYTF. The CDR3 nucleotides are TGTGCCAGCAGTTCCGCCCCCCTAACTTCCGGGACAGGGCGCTATGGCTACACCTTC.

This chain links TRBV19 with TRBJ2-5; 11 bases map to TRBD1. Germline CDR1 and CDR2: LNHDA and SQIVND (reference sequence). V shed 5 bases and J 7 bases; nucleotides not matched to a gene: 9. The CDR3 extends over 15 amino acids. The CDR3 protein is CASSAPGQGAGTQYF. CDR3 DNA sequence: TGTGCCAGTAGTGCCCCAGGACAGGGGGCGGGGACCCAGTACTTC. Based on the CDR3 plus reference TRBV19 and TRBJ2-5, the full variable domain is DGGITQSPKYLFRKEGQNVTLSCEQNLNHDAMYWYRQDPGQGLRLIYYSQIVNDFQKGDIAEGYSVSREKKESFPLTVTSAQKNPTAFYLCASSAPGQGAGTQYFGPGTRLLVL.

The V and J genes are TRBV18 and TRBJ1-5; D remains ambiguous. Per germline, CDR1 KGHSH and CDR2 LQKENI. V lost 3 bases, J lost 0 bases, and 15 bases lay in between. CDR3 size: 17 residues. The CDR3 here is CASSPEGPSYSNQPQHF. In nucleotides, the CDR3 is TGTGCCAGCTCACCGGAAGGCCCCTCATATAGCAATCAGCCCCAGCATTTT.

The gene calls are TRBV18 and TRBJ2-3; D is ambiguous. Trimming shortened V by 1 base and J by 0 bases, and 8 bases separated the two germline ends. The CDR3 is 15 residues long. The germline V gene encodes CDR1 KGHSH and CDR2 LQKENI. The CDR3 sequence is CASSPRLASTDTQYF. CDR3 nucleotides: TGTGCCAGCTCACCACGTCTCGCTAGCACAGATACGCAGTATTTT.

V gene TRBV5-4 combines with J gene TRBJ1-2; D unresolved. Trimming took 2 bases from V and 0 from J, leaving 11 bases between them. CDR3 length equals 15 residues. Per germline, CDR1 SGHNT and CDR2 YYREEE (reference sequence). The CDR3 nucleotides are TGTGCCAGCAGCTTCACCGGGAGAGCTAACTATGGCTACACCTTC. Encoded protein: CASSFTGRANYGYTF.

The chain carries TRBV11-2 and TRBJ2-6; D gene uncertain. Germline-derived CDR1 and CDR2 are SGHAT and FQNNGV. V lost 5 bases to trimming and J lost 2 bases, with 7 bases between them. The CDR3 is 14 amino acids. CDR3 in amino acids: CASSENAGANVLTF. The CDR3 DNA is TGTGCCAGCAGCGAGAACGCTGGGGCCAACGTCCTGACTTTC.

This chain uses TRBV9 with TRBJ1-2, with D perhaps TRBD1 (6 bases). V lost 0 bases and J 0 bases, leaving 15 bases between the germline ends. Germline loops: CDR1 SGDLS, CDR2 YYNGEE. This CDR3 is 17 amino acids long. The CDR3 sequence is CASSVGTAGLANYGYTF. The CDR3 DNA reads as TGTGCCAGCAGCGTAGGGACAGCGGGGTTAGCTAACTATGGCTACACCTTC. The full variable domain, its missing parts supplied by reference TRBV9 and TRBJ1-2, is DSGVTQTPKHLITATGQRVTLRCSPRSGDLSVYWYQQSLDQGLQFLIQYYNGEERAKGNILERFSAQQFPDLHSELNLSSLELGDSALYFCASSVGTAGLANYGYTFGSGTRLTVV.

Note on this clone: Distinct nucleotide sequences in the sample also encode this CDR3. This chain connects TRBV20-1 to TRBJ2-5; the D gene is possibly TRBD2 (5 bases). Germline loops: CDR1 DFQATT, CDR2 SNEGSKA (reference sequence). V was clipped by 3 bases and J by 4 bases, with 6 bases between them. The CDR3 totals 11 residues. CDR3: CSARAGETQYF. CDR3 bases: TGCAGTGCTAGGGCGGGAGAGACCCAGTACTTC.